A selection of T cell receptor beta chains follows, all from one sample in a study of blood T cells in healthy people across ages. MiXCR, run by TCRdb on the 5' RACE reads, gives a single entry per CDR3 protein. The sample includes approximately 600,000 distinct CDR3 sequences, under 70% of them seen just once. Source material: blood. The source is a man in his 60s in good health. Both conserved end residues are part of each CDR3. D genes are given only for firm matches. Clone size is shown for a subset of rows, as once, few, many or a class of expanded clone.

-	TRBJ2-5	TRBV11-2	TRBD2	TGTGCCAGCAGATCTCGAAGCGGGGCACAAGAGACCCAGTACTTC	CASRSRSGAQETQYF
-	TRBJ2-1	TRBV11-2	-	TGTGCCAGCAGCTCGTCGCTCGTGCGGGCGGGCAACTCCTACAATGAGCAGTTCTTC	CASSSSLVRAGNSYNEQFF
-	TRBJ2-5	TRBV20-1	-	TGCAGTGCTAGAGAGGGTAGCACCGAGACCCAGTACTTC	CSAREGSTETQYF
-	TRBJ2-3	TRBV5-1	-	TGCGCCAGCAGCTTGGAGGGCAGAAGCACAGATACGCAGTATTTT	CASSLEGRSTDTQYF
few	TRBJ2-1	TRBV5-1	TRBD1	TGCGCCAGCAACAGGGACAGGGGGAATGAGCAGTTCTTC	CASNRDRGNEQFF
few	TRBJ2-7	TRBV6-6	TRBD1	TGTGCCAGCAGTTACTCAGGGACAGGGAGCTCCTACGAGCAGTACTTC	CASSYSGTGSSYEQYF
-	TRBJ2-1	TRBV29-1	-	TGCAGCGTGAAGCGGTTACAAGTGAGCTCCTACAATGAGCAGTTCTTC	CSVKRLQVSSYNEQFF
few	TRBJ2-1	TRBV6-6	TRBD1	TGTGCCAGCAGTCCACAGGGGCATGAGCAGTTCTTC	CASSPQGHEQFF
-	TRBJ2-4	TRBV6-1	-	TGTGCCAGCAGTGAAGATTCCTGGCTACTAGCCAAAAACATTCAGTACTTC	CASSEDSWLLAKNIQYF
-	TRBJ1-2	TRBV6-2/TRBV6-3	-	TGTGCCAGCAGTCTCTCCCCGGATGGGGGCTACACCTTC	CASSLSPDGGYTF
-	TRBJ1-6	TRBV5-1	TRBD1	TGCGCCAGCAGCTTGACCGGTCCCGGGACAGGGTCACCCCTCCACTTT	CASSLTGPGTGSPLHF
-	TRBJ2-5	TRBV10-3	-	TGTGCCATCAGTGAGTCGTGGGACCAAGGGACCCAGTACTTC	CAISESWDQGTQYF
-	TRBJ1-2	TRBV28	-	TGTGCCAGCAGTTCACTAGGGGATAACTATGGCTACACCTTC	CASSSLGDNYGYTF
few	TRBJ2-3	TRBV6-6	-	TGTGCCAGCAGGCGACAGGGAGGGGGCACAGATACGCAGTATTTT	CASRRQGGGTDTQYF